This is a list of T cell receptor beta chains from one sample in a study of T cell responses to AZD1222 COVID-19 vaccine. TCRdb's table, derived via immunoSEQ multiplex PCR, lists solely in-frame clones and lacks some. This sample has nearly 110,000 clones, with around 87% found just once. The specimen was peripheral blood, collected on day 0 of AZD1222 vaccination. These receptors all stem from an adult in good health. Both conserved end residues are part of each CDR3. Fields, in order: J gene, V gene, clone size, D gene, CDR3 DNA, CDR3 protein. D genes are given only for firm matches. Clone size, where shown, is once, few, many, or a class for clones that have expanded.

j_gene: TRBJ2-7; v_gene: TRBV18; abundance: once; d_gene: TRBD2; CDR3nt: TGTGCCAGCTCACCTGCCGCGACTAGCGGGGGGAGGTCCTACGAGCAGTACTTC; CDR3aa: CASSPAATSGGRSYEQYF
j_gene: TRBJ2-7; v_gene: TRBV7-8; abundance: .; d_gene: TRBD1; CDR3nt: TGTGCCAGCAGCTCCCGGACAGGCCTTGCCTACGAGCAGTACTTC; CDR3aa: CASSSRTGLAYEQYF
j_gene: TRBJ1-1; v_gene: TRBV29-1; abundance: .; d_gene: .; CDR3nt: TGCAGCGTTGCAGAGAACACTGAAGCTTTCTTT; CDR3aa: CSVAENTEAFF
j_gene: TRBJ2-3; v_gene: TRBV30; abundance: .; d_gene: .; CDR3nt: TGTGCCTGGACCGAGGTAGATACGCAGTATTTT; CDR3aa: CAWTEVDTQYF
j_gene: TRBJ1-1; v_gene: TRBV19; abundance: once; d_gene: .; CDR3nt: TGTGCCAGTAGTATATACCCGGCCGAGATCAGGCTACAAGCTTTCTTT; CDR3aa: CASSIYPAEIRLQAFF
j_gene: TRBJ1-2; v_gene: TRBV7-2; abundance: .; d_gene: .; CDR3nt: TGTGCCAGCAGCTTAAGAGGTGTGGCTGGCTACACCTTC; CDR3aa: CASSLRGVAGYTF
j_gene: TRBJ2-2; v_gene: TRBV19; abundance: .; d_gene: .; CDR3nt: TGTGCCAGTAGACTTTCGAACACCGGGGAGCTGTTTTTT; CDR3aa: CASRLSNTGELFF
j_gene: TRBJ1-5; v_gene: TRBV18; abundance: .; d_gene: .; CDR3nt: TGTGCCAGCTCACCACAGGGGGTCGGCAATCAGCCCCAGCATTTT; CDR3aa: CASSPQGVGNQPQHF
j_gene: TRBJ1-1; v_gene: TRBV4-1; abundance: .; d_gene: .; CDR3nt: TGCGCCAGCAGCCAAGACACCATCGAGGGAGGCACTGAAGCTTTCTTT; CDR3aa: CASSQDTIEGGTEAFF
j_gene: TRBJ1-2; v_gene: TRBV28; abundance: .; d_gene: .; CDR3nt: TGTGCCAGCAGTTTTACGACGTATGGCTACACCTTC; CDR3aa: CASSFTTYGYTF
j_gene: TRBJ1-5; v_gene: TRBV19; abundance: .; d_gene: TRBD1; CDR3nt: TGTGCCAGTAGTACCACAGGGGCCGGGAATCAGCCCCAGCATTTT; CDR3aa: CASSTTGAGNQPQHF
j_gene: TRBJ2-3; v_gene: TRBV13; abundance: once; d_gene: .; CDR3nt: TGTGCCAGCAGCCCGTGGTGGGGAGGCACAGATACGCAGTATTTT; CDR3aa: CASSPWWGGTDTQYF
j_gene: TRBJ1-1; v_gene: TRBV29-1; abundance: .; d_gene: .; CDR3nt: TGCAGCGGCACACAGGGCTCGGAGGCAGCTTTCTTT; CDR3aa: CSGTQGSEAAFF
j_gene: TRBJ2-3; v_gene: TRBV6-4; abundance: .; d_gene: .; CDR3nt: TGTGCCAGCAGTCCCCTAGCTACGGCAGATACGCAGTATTTT; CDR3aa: CASSPLATADTQYF